This T cell receptor beta chain is drawn from a study of blood T cell repertoires in COVID-19. Turning to the study itself: The cDNA or gDNA used as material had been derived from T cells, B-cell-depleted T cells, or PBMCs.

This CDR3 is 15 amino acids long. Germline V gene sequence: CDR1 KGHSH, CDR2 LQKENI. Trimming removed 3 bases from V and 5 bases from J; junction bases left unmatched: 9. Generated by immunoSEQ multiplex PCR, the TCRdb table keeps only in-frame clones and is missing some. The sample contains hundreds of thousands of clones, approximately 90% of which appear only once. The chain carries TRBV18 and TRBJ2-5; 7 bases agree with TRBD1. The receptor was isolated from a man between 60 and 70 years old with COVID-19, enrolled during active disease. Sequencing was done on a sample of peripheral blood. The CDR3 reads CASSPRQGMGETQYF. CDR3 bases: TGTGCCAGCTCACCTCGACAGGGTATGGGGGAGACCCAGTACTTC.